This T cell receptor (beta chain) originates from a study of T cell responses to AZD1222 COVID-19 vaccine. Deletions cut 2 bases from V and 4 bases from J, with 9 bases between. This CDR3 region has 14 residues. The germline V gene encodes CDR1 MNHEY and CDR2 SVGEGT. TCRdb keeps only in-frame clones here, not all; method: immunoSEQ multiplex PCR. The table has about 180,000 clones, around nine tenths seen once. The chain has TRBV6-2 or TRBV6-3 and TRBJ1-3; no definite D call. The material was peripheral blood, obtained on day 0 of AZD1222 vaccination. The origin of this receptor is an adult in good health. The CDR3 reads CASSYTAPGNTIYF. The CDR3 coding sequence is TGTGCCAGCAGTTACACGGCTCCGGGAAACACCATATATTTT.